This T cell receptor beta chain was identified in a study of OX40 agonist ivuxolimab in advanced cancers. About the study as a whole: Ivuxolimab, which targeted the costimulatory receptor OX40 (CD134), was an agonistic, fully human IgG2 monoclonal antibody. Peripheral TCRbeta sequencing aimed to test whether ivuxolimab altered TCR sequence diversity and caused clonal T-cell expansion. Prior anti-PD-1, anti-PD-L1 or anti-CTLA-4 therapy was permitted, and about two fifths of dose-escalation patients had received checkpoint inhibitors. Intravenous ivuxolimab was administered to patients every 2 weeks at six dose levels: 0.01, 0.1, 0.3, 1.5, 3 and 10 mg/kg. Partial responses occurred in three dose-escalation patients: two with cutaneous melanoma and one with hepatocellular carcinoma. Of the approximately 53 patients in dose escalation, 19 had hepatocellular carcinoma, about 15 had melanoma, 9 had renal cell carcinoma and 9 had head and neck cancer. The paper reports the monotherapy dose-escalation portion (N of about 54 patients) of the phase I ivuxolimab trial. In the dose-escalation cohort, approximately 82% of patients were male, and the mean age was 60 years with a range of roughly 23 to 79.

Patients with autoimmune disease history or receiving systemic immunosuppression were excluded from the trial. Peripheral blood for TCR sequencing was collected from all dose cohorts at baseline, on cycle 4 day 1, and on cycle 7 day 1. The samples were drawn from a first-in-human, open-label, multicenter phase I dose-escalation trial of ivuxolimab. The trial enrolled adults with locally advanced or metastatic head and neck squamous cell, hepatocellular, melanoma or renal cell carcinoma. CD4+ and CD8+ T cells were sorted separately from peripheral blood before TCR sequencing. Genomic DNA was isolated from the sorted cells so that the TCRbeta CDR3 region could be sequenced. The immunoSEQ Assay was used for sequencing of TCRbeta CDR3 regions. This is the immuneACCESS table as TCRdb keeps it, with only in-frame sequences that have V and J called. A part of the clones is gone; compared with another copy, unresolved V genes explain less than half, and the rest is unexplained. This sample gives approximately 70,000 clones in total; approximately 80% of them show up just once. 5.5% to 6% of the sample is in the top ten clones.

This clone was detected only once. Its binding antigen is unknown. No base quality information exists; no much larger clone differs at one position. The paper as a whole reports these results and caveats: At doses from 0.1 to 3.0 mg/kg, clonal expansion was seen in both CD4+ and CD8+ blood T cells between baseline and week 6. On average, CD8+ T cells showed more expanded clones than CD4+ T cells after ivuxolimab. Low levels of normalized T-cell clonal expansion were also seen in some patients who did not respond. Which antigens the clonally expanded peripheral T cells were specific for was not determined. In the 0.1-3.0 mg/kg groups, partial responders were among the patients with the lowest normalized peripheral clonal expansion, particularly in CD8+ T cells.

The sequencing here drew on CD4+ or CD8+ T cells sorted from blood, taken in a trial of the OX40 agonist ivuxolimab. The receptor comes from an adult with an advanced solid tumor such as melanoma, head and neck, liver or kidney cancer.

The DNA sequence is given as TGTGCCAGCAGTACTAGTCCCACCGGGGAGCTGTTTTTT. Translated, this is CASSTSPTGELFF. Recombination joined TRBV27 with TRBJ2-2, and perhaps TRBD2 as D gene, on 5 matching bases. CDR1 and CDR2, looked up from the germline V gene (reference sequence), are MNHEY and SMNVEV. V and J are truncated by 5 bases and 4 bases respectively, leaving an intervening sequence of 8 bases. The CDR3, cysteine through phenylalanine, is 13 amino acids long. Only CDR3 DNA remains: 39 bases, in frame from the first base.